The entry below describes one T cell receptor (beta chain). Its antigen is unidentified. These data come from a study of T cells after yellow fever vaccination. Study-wide results and limits: FACS-sorted repertoires could harbor abundant contaminating bulk-population clonotypes. A faster peak, day 5 versus 15, was reached by the weaker secondary response.

Looked up from germline, CDR1 is DFQATT and CDR2 is SNEGSKA (reference sequence). After removal of 2 bases from V and 4 bases from J, the junction contained 2 bases not matched to a gene. This CDR3 has 13 amino acids. They built TCR cDNA with 5'RACE template switching, a step that put in a universal primer site and UMIs. TCRdb recomputed calls from the 5' RACE reads with MiXCR, one row per CDR3 protein. The profile covers about 340,000 distinct CDR3 sequences, with roughly an eighth appearing a single time and 3% to 4% taken by the ten largest. The V call is TRBV20-1, the J call TRBJ2-5; 9 nucleotides align to TRBD2. This specimen was CD4+ T cells sorted from PBMCs, taken 15 days after the yellow fever booster vaccination. The sequence came from a man aged 18-30 years who received the YFV17D yellow fever vaccine. As DNA, the CDR3 is TGCAGTGCTAGACTAGCGGGGAGAGAGACCCAGTACTTC. It yields the protein CSARLAGRETQYF.